Each of the 14 T cell receptor beta chains below was sequenced from the same sample in a study of blood T cell repertoires in COVID-19. The repertoire was sequenced with immunoSEQ multiplex PCR; TCRdb's copy has only in-frame clones and lacks some. The profile shows approximately 170,000 clones, 82% of them singletons. The sequenced material came from peripheral blood. The receptors come from an elderly woman with active or convalescent COVID-19.

The rearrangement uses TRBV19 and TRBJ1-6; D is uncertain. CDR1 and CDR2 (germline): LNHDA, SQIVND (reference sequence). This CDR3 contains 14 residues. V was pared by 1 base and J by 4 bases, with 5 bases between. The CDR3 DNA reads TGTGCCAGTAGTATAGGAGGATATAATTCACCCCTCCACTTT. Amino acid sequence: CASSIGGYNSPLHF. Drawing the rest from reference TRBV19 and TRBJ1-6, the complete variable domain is DGGITQSPKYLFRKEGQNVTLSCEQNLNHDAMYWYRQDPGQGLRLIYYSQIVNDFQKGDIAEGYSVSREKKESFPLTVTSAQKNPTAFYLCASSIGGYNSPLHFGNGTRLTVT.

This sequence joins TRBV11-2 and TRBJ2-1; D call uncertain. The CDR3 contains 13 residues. Per germline, CDR1 SGHAT and CDR2 FQNNGV. The V end lost 6 bases, the J end lost 6 bases, and 12 bases lay between the germline ends. The DNA of the CDR3 is TGTGCCAGCAGGGGCCATGGAATCAATGAGCAGTTCTTC. Translated, it gives CASRGHGINEQFF.

The gene calls are TRBV5-4 and TRBJ2-2, with 14 nucleotides matching TRBD2. After removal of 5 bases from V and 5 bases from J, the junction contained 8 bases not matched to a gene. Germline CDR1 SGHNT, CDR2 YYREEE (reference sequence). The CDR3 runs to 17 residues. The CDR3 DNA reads as TGTGCCAGCAGTCAAGGACTAGCGGGAGGAAGAACCGGGGAGCTGTTTTTT. Protein product: CASSQGLAGGRTGELFF. Complete variable domain (other parts from reference TRBV5-4 and TRBJ2-2): ETGVTQSPTHLIKTRGQQVTLRCSSQSGHNTVSWYQQALGQGPQFIFQYYREEENGRGNFPPRFSGLQFPNYSSELNVNALELDDSALYLCASSQGLAGGRTGELFFGEGSRLTVL.

This sequence joins TRBV5-1 and TRBJ2-3, with D perhaps TRBD2 (5 bases). The CDR3 totals 14 residues. V was shortened by 4 bases and J by 3 bases, with 12 bases between the two germline ends. Germline values: CDR1 SGHRS, CDR2 YFSETQ. The CDR3 DNA is TGCGCCAGCAGCGCCGGACTTCTAACAGATACGCAGTATTTT. Residues: CASSAGLLTDTQYF.

The chain links TRBV5-4 to TRBJ2-5; 7 bases fit TRBD2. This CDR3 has 16 amino acids. J was trimmed by 2 bases and V by 10 bases; bases with no gene match: 17. Per germline, CDR1 SGHNT and CDR2 YYREEE (reference sequence). The CDR3, as DNA: TGTGCCTCGAACCGTGTGGGAGGGCTGGATCAAGAGACCCAGTACTTC. This gives the protein CASNRVGGLDQETQYF.

This clone was detected only once. CDR3 amino acids: CSAGTSGMGEQFF. DNA for the CDR3: TGCAGCGCTGGGACTAGCGGGATGGGTGAGCAGTTCTTC. The V and J genes are TRBV29-1 and TRBJ2-1; TRBD2 matches at 13 bases. V shed 7 bases and J 9 bases; nucleotides not matched to a gene: 6. There are 13 residues in the CDR3. CDR1 and CDR2 from the germline V gene are SQVTM and ANQGSEA.

This chain links TRBV27 with TRBJ2-3; 7 bases agree with TRBD2. CDR3 length: 14 amino acids. The germline CDR1 and CDR2 sequences are MNHEY and SMNVEV (reference sequence). The V gene end was trimmed by 3 bases and the J gene end by 2 bases; junction bases not matched to a gene: 2. CDR3 region: CASSLGGNTDTQYF. The CDR3 bases are TGTGCCAGCAGTTTGGGGGGGAACACAGATACGCAGTATTTT.

The chain is built from TRBV9 and TRBJ2-7; 9 bases fit TRBD1. CDR3 length: 14 amino acids. CDR1 is SGDLS, CDR2 YYNGEE, per germline. Trimming cost V 0 bases and J 4 bases; bases outside gene matches: 2. CDR3 sequence reads: CASSVGTGDYEQYF. CDR3 DNA: TGTGCCAGCAGCGTAGGGACAGGGGATTACGAGCAGTACTTC.

This chain uses TRBV9 with TRBJ2-6; 11 bases are a match to TRBD2. Germline V gene lookup returns CDR1 SGDLS and CDR2 YYNGEE. This CDR3 has 19 amino acids. Trimming at V came to 4 bases and at J to 0 bases, leaving 9 bases not matched to a gene. The CDR3 region is CASSRTSGYENSGANVLTF. As DNA, the CDR3 is TGTGCCAGCAGCAGGACTAGCGGGTATGAAAACTCTGGGGCCAACGTCCTGACTTTC.

The chain uses TRBV7-9 and TRBJ2-3; 8 bases map to TRBD2. Germline-derived CDR1 and CDR2 are SEHNR and FQNEAQ (reference sequence). Trimming at V came to 5 bases and at J to 4 bases, leaving 8 bases not matched to a gene. This CDR3 has 15 residues. CDR3 region: CASSPSGRSADTQYF. The CDR3 DNA follows: TGTGCCAGCAGCCCGAGCGGGAGATCTGCAGATACGCAGTATTTT.

V and J are TRBV30 and TRBJ2-1; 8 nucleotides line up with TRBD2. Germline V gene sequence: CDR1 GTSNPN, CDR2 SVGIG (reference sequence). The ends lost 1 base at V and 3 bases at J; junction bases unmatched: 2. The CDR3 has 14 residues. CDR3 loop: CAWSGLAGYNEQFF. CDR3 nucleotide sequence: TGTGCCTGGAGTGGTCTAGCGGGCTACAATGAGCAGTTCTTC.

This chain uses TRBV9 with TRBJ1-3; D may be TRBD1 (6 bases). The germline CDR1 and CDR2 sequences are SGDLS and YYNGEE. This CDR3 has 16 residues. V lost 2 bases, J lost 0 bases, and 12 bases lay in between. Here the CDR3 reads CASSVKGGGSGNTIYF. In DNA form, the CDR3 reads TGTGCCAGCAGCGTTAAAGGGGGTGGCTCTGGAAACACCATATATTTT. The entire variable domain, with the rest obtained from reference TRBV9 and TRBJ1-3, is as follows: DSGVTQTPKHLITATGQRVTLRCSPRSGDLSVYWYQQSLDQGLQFLIQYYNGEERAKGNILERFSAQQFPDLHSELNLSSLELGDSALYFCASSVKGGGSGNTIYFGEGSWLTVV.

This chain joins TRBV19 and TRBJ1-5; D remains ambiguous. The CDR3 sequence is 13 residues long. The V gene's germline CDR1 is LNHDA and CDR2 SQIVND (reference sequence). CDR3: CATTARVGGPQHF. CDR3 in DNA: TGTGCTACAACCGCCCGGGTCGGCGGGCCCCAGCATTTT. Together with reference TRBV19 and TRBJ1-5, the CDR3 gives the full variable domain: DGGITQSPKYLFRKEGQNVTLSCEQNLNHDAMYWYRQDPGQGLRLIYYSQIVNDFQKGDIAEGYSVSREKKESFPLTVTSAQKNPTAFYLCATTARVGGPQHFGDGTRLSIL.

The J gene is TRBJ2-2, the V gene TRBV7-9; 8 bases agree with TRBD1. The V gene end was trimmed by 3 bases and the J gene end by 5 bases; junction bases not matched to a gene: 5. Germline CDR1 and CDR2: SEHNR and FQNEAQ (reference sequence). The CDR3 length is 15 residues. The CDR3 reads CASSFGQGRTGELFF. CDR3 in DNA: TGTGCCAGCAGCTTCGGACAGGGAAGAACCGGGGAGCTGTTTTTT.